These T cell receptor beta chains were read from a single sample in a study of technical replicates of blood from several donors. The repertoire was sequenced with immunoSEQ multiplex PCR; TCRdb's copy has only in-frame clones and lacks some. The table records about 73,000 clones, 93% of them present only once. Sequenced sample: T cells isolated from PBMCs. These receptors came from a human donor in good health. The CDR3 runs from the conserved cysteine through the conserved F or W. A D gene is named only where the DNA matches it firmly.

NA,TRBJ1-2,TRBV6-5,CASRPASPNGYTF,TGTGCCAGCAGACCCGCGTCCCCGAATGGCTACACCTTC
TRBD1,TRBJ2-7,TRBV27,CASSWDSSYEQYF,TGTGCCAGCAGTTGGGACAGCTCCTACGAGCAGTACTTC
NA,TRBJ1-5,TRBV9,CASSVEGRINQPQHF,TGTGCCAGCAGCGTAGAGGGGAGGATCAATCAGCCCCAGCATTTT
NA,TRBJ2-1,TRBV29-1,CSVPRADNEQFF,TGCAGCGTCCCCCGCGCGGACAATGAGCAGTTCTTC
NA,TRBJ2-5,TRBV5-4,CASSLWSPGQETQYF,TGTGCCAGCAGCTTGTGGAGCCCAGGGCAAGAGACCCAGTACTTC
NA,TRBJ1-1,TRBV7-9,CASSSGQIRVEAFF,TGTGCCAGCAGCTCAGGACAGATAAGAGTTGAAGCTTTCTTT
TRBD2,TRBJ2-5,TRBV28,CASSSPGLAKETQYF,TGTGCCAGCAGTTCCCCGGGACTAGCTAAAGAGACCCAGTACTTC
NA,TRBJ1-5,TRBV6-5,CASREPGLNQPQHF,TGTGCCAGCAGAGAACCGGGACTGAATCAGCCCCAGCATTTT
TRBD2,TRBJ2-5,TRBV5-4,CASSTLAGGPPETQYF,TGTGCCAGCAGCACCCTAGCGGGGGGCCCCCCGGAGACCCAGTACTTC
TRBD1,TRBJ2-1,TRBV6-5,CASSYSNTGGYNEQFF,TGTGCCAGCAGTTACTCTAATACAGGGGGATACAATGAGCAGTTCTTC
NA,TRBJ2-7,TRBV10-1,CATGEAGRDEQYF,TGCGCCACCGGGGAGGCGGGCCGGGACGAGCAGTACTTC
TRBD1,TRBJ2-3,TRBV11-3,CASSSVPTRTGGSTDTQYF,TGTGCCAGCAGCTCCGTTCCAACAAGGACAGGGGGTAGCACAGATACGCAGTATTTT
NA,TRBJ2-7,TRBV10-3,CAISESVSSEQYF,TGTGCCATCAGTGAGTCGGTGTCGAGCGAGCAGTACTTC
NA,TRBJ2-4,TRBV6-5,CATRRADIQYF,TGTGCCACCAGGCGGGCGGACATTCAGTACTTC
NA,TRBJ2-7,TRBV28,CASSPPGESSSEQYF,TGTGCCAGCAGTCCGCCGGGTGAAAGCTCTTCCGAGCAGTACTTC
NA,TRBJ2-3,TRBV7-9,CASSLAQNLDTQYF,TGTGCCAGCAGCTTAGCGCAGAACCTAGATACGCAGTATTTT
NA,TRBJ1-2,TRBV15,CATSRDTGINYGYTF,TGTGCCACCAGCAGAGATACAGGGATAAACTATGGCTACACCTTC
TRBD2,TRBJ2-1,TRBV4-1,CASSLLARGRGYNEQFF,TGCGCCAGCAGCCTACTAGCTCGGGGGAGGGGCTACAATGAGCAGTTCTTC
NA,TRBJ1-1,TRBV7-9,CASSFGQRNTEAFF,TGTGCCAGCAGCTTTGGACAGCGGAACACTGAAGCTTTCTTT
TRBD1,TRBJ2-7,TRBV6-5,CASSYEPGQGYEQYF,TGTGCCAGCAGTTATGAACCCGGACAGGGCTACGAGCAGTACTTC
TRBD1,TRBJ1-1,TRBV6-1,CAIHTGVNTEAFF,TGTGCCATCCATACAGGGGTGAACACTGAAGCTTTCTTT
TRBD1,TRBJ2-2,TRBV4-1,CASSQVSGTAGATGELFF,TGCGCCAGCAGCCAAGTTTCAGGGACAGCAGGGGCGACCGGGGAGCTGTTTTTT
TRBD1,TRBJ2-7,TRBV14,CASSLGTGRWEQYF,TGTGCCAGCAGCCTGGGGACAGGGCGTTGGGAGCAGTACTTC